The next 32 T cell receptor beta chains were all read from a single sample in a study of blood T cell repertoires in COVID-19. Assay used: immunoSEQ multiplex PCR; TCRdb lists only in-frame clones, some missing. This table has about 47,000 clones, about 84% appearing once. The sequenced sample was peripheral blood. The receptors were gathered from a man aged 55-75 years with acute or convalescent COVID-19.

This clone was recorded once. The genes are TRBV7-9 and TRBJ1-3, with 8 bases aligning to TRBD1. The CDR3 spans 15 residues. Germline trimming cut 3 bases from V and 3 bases from J; bases unmatched to any gene: 4. Germline loops: CDR1 SEHNR, CDR2 FQNEAQ (reference sequence). CDR3 sequence: CASSFRGQSGNTIYF. The CDR3 DNA is TGTGCCAGCAGCTTCAGGGGGCAAAGTGGAAACACCATATATTTT.

The chain carries TRBV10-3 and TRBJ2-7; perhaps TRBD2 as D (5 bases). The CDR3 sequence is 15 residues long. CDR1 and CDR2 from the germline V gene are ENHRY and SYGVKD. Trimming shortened V by 3 bases and J by 0 bases, and 12 bases separated the two germline ends. As DNA, the CDR3 is TGTGCCATCAGTGATCCGGGAAGGAGCTCCTACGAGCAGTACTTC. Residues: CAISDPGRSSYEQYF.

The V and J genes are TRBV11-2 and TRBJ2-3; D is uncertain. Trimming removed 1 base from V and 5 bases from J, with 10 bases in between. The CDR3 loop spans 14 amino acids. Germline V CDR1 and CDR2: SGHAT, FQNNGV. CDR3 DNA sequence: TGTGCCAGCAGCTTAGTGGCTACGGGAGATACGCAGTATTTT. This encodes CASSLVATGDTQYF.

The chain carries TRBV10-3 and TRBJ2-1; a weak D match, TRBD1 (7 bases). Germline lookup yields CDR1 ENHRY and CDR2 SYGVKD. The CDR3 extends over 15 amino acids. V shed 2 bases and J shed 10 bases, with 18 bases lying between them. CDR3 sequence: CAISEGPQGGKEQFF. The DNA for the CDR3 is TGTGCCATCAGTGAGGGTCCCCAGGGGGGCAAGGAGCAGTTCTTC.

This chain uses TRBV3-1 (or the pseudogene TRBV3-2) with TRBJ1-3, with D unresolved. V dropped 1 base and J dropped 0 bases, with 10 bases sitting between them. The germline V gene encodes CDR1 LGHDT and CDR2 YNNKEL (reference sequence). The CDR3 runs to 16 residues. The DNA of the CDR3 is TGTGCCAGCAGCCAAGTTGAGTATTCCTCTGGAAACACCATATATTTT. Translation: CASSQVEYSSGNTIYF.

The V gene is TRBV12-3 or TRBV12-4, the J gene TRBJ1-2; D is unclear. This CDR3 is built from 9 residues. Trimming stripped 5 bases from V and 14 bases from J, with 9 bases between. CDR3 protein: CASSRPVTF. CDR3 bases: TGTGCCAGCAGTCGTCCTGTAACCTTC.

This chain joins TRBV10-3 and TRBJ2-2, with a weak D call TRBD2 (5 bases). The CDR3 consists of 13 residues. V was clipped by 7 bases and J by 3 bases, with 9 bases between them. Germline V lookup: CDR1 ENHRY, CDR2 SYGVKD. CDR3 region: CAIMREDTGELFF. The DNA for the CDR3 is TGTGCCATCATGAGGGAAGACACCGGGGAGCTGTTTTTT.

J is TRBJ1-1 and V is TRBV4-3; tentatively, D is TRBD1 (5 bases). V shed 1 base and J shed 1 base, with 7 bases lying between them. Germline CDR1 is LGHNA and CDR2 is YSLEER. The CDR3 has 14 residues. In nucleotides, the CDR3 is TGCGCCAGCAGCCAAGTCCAGGGGAACACTGAAGCTTTCTTT. Its translation: CASSQVQGNTEAFF.

This clone has only a few counts. V and J are TRBV7-9 and TRBJ1-1, with D possibly matching TRBD1 (6 bases). CDR3 length equals 16 residues. Germline CDR1 and CDR2: SEHNR and FQNEAQ (reference sequence). The V gene lost 1 base and the J gene lost 2 bases, with 14 bases spanning the gap. CDR3 amino acids: CASSLEGVGQNTEAFF. In DNA, the CDR3 is TGTGCCAGCAGCTTAGAGGGGGTCGGGCAAAACACTGAAGCTTTCTTT.

The genes are TRBV2 and TRBJ1-1; 10 positions match TRBD1. CDR1 and CDR2 (germline): SNHLY, FYNNEI. J gave up 4 bases and V 6 bases, and 11 bases lay outside the gene matches. The CDR3 runs to 16 residues. CDR3 DNA sequence: TGTGCCAGCAGATTATGGGACAGGGGCGAGAGCACTGAAGCTTTCTTT. It yields the protein CASRLWDRGESTEAFF.

V is TRBV11-2 and J is TRBJ2-7, with 8 bases fitting TRBD1. CDR3 length equals 15 residues. The J segment lost 2 bases and the V segment lost 5 bases, leaving 8 bases of the junction unmatched. CDR1 and CDR2 from the germline V gene are SGHAT and FQNNGV. CDR3 coding DNA: TGTGCCAGCAGCACACACAGGGGGGTAGCCTACGAGCAGTACTTC. As protein: CASSTHRGVAYEQYF.

J is TRBJ1-2 and V is TRBV7-2; D is ambiguous. Germline assignment: CDR1 SGHTA and CDR2 FQGNSA. CDR3 length: 14 residues. V shed 1 base and J shed 8 bases, with 14 bases lying between them. The CDR3 sequence: CASSLDGMTRGYTF. The CDR3 DNA reads TGTGCCAGCAGCTTAGACGGCATGACGAGGGGCTACACCTTC.

This chain joins TRBV6-5 and TRBJ1-3; 9 bases map to TRBD1. CDR3 length: 14 residues. J was trimmed by 3 bases and V by 6 bases; bases with no gene match: 3. The germline V gene encodes CDR1 MNHEY and CDR2 SVGAGI. The chain's CDR3 is CASRGTGIGNTIYF. DNA for the CDR3: TGTGCCAGCAGAGGGACAGGGATTGGAAACACCATATATTTT.

V and J are TRBV4-3 and TRBJ1-2; TRBD1 is a possible D gene (5 bases). The CDR3 consists of 15 residues. Trimming shortened V by 0 bases and J by 4 bases, and 12 bases separated the two germline ends. Germline CDR1 and CDR2: LGHNA and YSLEER. CDR3 amino acids: CASSQDPTGVYGYTF. CDR3 in DNA: TGCGCCAGCAGCCAAGACCCCACAGGAGTCTATGGCTACACCTTC.

The rearrangement joins TRBV6-5 to TRBJ2-3, with 11 bases matching TRBD2. The CDR3 is 15 amino acids. Trimming at V came to 5 bases and at J to 4 bases, leaving 5 bases not matched to a gene. From germline, CDR1 is MNHEY and CDR2 SVGAGI. Written as DNA, the CDR3 is TGTGCCAGCAGTATCCTAGCGGGGGGTTCAGATACGCAGTATTTT. Translating gives CASSILAGGSDTQYF.

DNA of the CDR3: TGTGCCACCAGCGCTGGACGGAGGGAACAGCCCCAGCATTTT. Its translation is CATSAGRREQPQHF. The chain joins TRBV15 to TRBJ1-5; the D is unclear. Germline CDR1 and CDR2: LNHNV and YYDKDF (reference sequence). V lost 5 bases and J 7 bases, leaving 15 bases between the germline ends. The CDR3 is made up of 14 amino acids.

The rearrangement uses TRBV19 and TRBJ2-1; D is unclear. The germline V and J ends were trimmed by 5 bases and 0 bases, with 5 bases remaining between them. The CDR3 is 13 amino acids. Germline V gene data show CDR1 as LNHDA and CDR2 as SQIVND (reference sequence). CDR3 nucleotide sequence: TGTGCCAGTAGTCCCAGCTCCTACAATGAGCAGTTCTTC. Translating it yields CASSPSSYNEQFF.

This rearrangement joins TRBV7-9 to TRBJ1-5; TRBD1 might be the D (5 bases). Germline assignment: CDR1 SEHNR and CDR2 FQNEAQ (reference sequence). The CDR3 has 17 amino acids. The germline V and J ends were trimmed by 5 bases and 0 bases, with 17 bases remaining between them. In DNA, the CDR3 is TGTGCCAGCAGCCACCCGAAAGGGGACTATAGCAATCAGCCCCAGCATTTT. Its protein is CASSHPKGDYSNQPQHF.

V is TRBV7-2 and J is TRBJ1-5, with D perhaps TRBD1 (6 bases). In germline, CDR1 is SGHTA, CDR2 FQGNSA. This CDR3 has 14 residues. Trimming removed 3 bases from V and 2 bases from J, with 8 bases in between. The CDR3 DNA sequence: TGTGCCAGCAGCTTCCAGGGGCGCAATCAGCCCCAGCATTTT. It yields the protein CASSFQGRNQPQHF.

For the CDR3, the DNA is TGTGCCAGCAGCTTAACGACAGGGGCCTACGAGCAGTACTTC. Protein product: CASSLTTGAYEQYF. This chain joins TRBV7-9 and TRBJ2-7; TRBD1 matches 8 bases. The CDR3 contains 14 residues. Looked up from germline, CDR1 is SEHNR and CDR2 is FQNEAQ (reference sequence). V dropped 2 bases and J dropped 2; count of bases not matched to a gene: 2.

This clone was seen only once. The chain is built from TRBV19 and TRBJ1-1; D call uncertain. Between the trimmed V and J ends, which lost 6 bases and 3 bases, there was a span of 11 bases. The CDR3 length is 13 residues. CDR1 and CDR2 from the germline V gene are LNHDA and SQIVND (reference sequence). CDR3 sequence (DNA): TGTGCCAGTAGACTTCAAGGAGACACTGAAGCTTTCTTT. This encodes CASRLQGDTEAFF. The full variable domain, in which reference TRBV19 and TRBJ1-1 provide the parts outside the CDR3, is DGGITQSPKYLFRKEGQNVTLSCEQNLNHDAMYWYRQDPGQGLRLIYYSQIVNDFQKGDIAEGYSVSREKKESFPLTVTSAQKNPTAFYLCASRLQGDTEAFFGQGTRLTVV.

The chain employs TRBV30 and TRBJ2-7; D call uncertain. CDR1 is GTSNPN and CDR2 is SVGIG in the germline V gene (reference sequence). The CDR3 has 12 amino acids. V was pared by 2 bases and J by 4 bases, with 9 bases between. The CDR3 spells CAWSPPTYEQYF. The CDR3 coding sequence is TGTGCCTGGAGTCCACCGACATACGAGCAGTACTTC.

The V and J genes are TRBV25-1 and TRBJ1-1, with D possibly matching TRBD1 (6 bases). Trimming removed 2 bases at V and 1 base at J, with 14 bases between. The germline V gene has CDR1 MGHDK and CDR2 SYGVNS. The CDR3 runs to 16 residues. The CDR3 here is CASSENRALRNTEAFF. The CDR3 DNA reads TGTGCCAGCAGTGAAAACAGGGCGTTGAGGAACACTGAAGCTTTCTTT.

J is TRBJ2-1 and V is TRBV21-1; the tabulated D call, TRBD1, remains unverified against the DNA. TRBV21-1 is designated a pseudogene. The CDR3 has 16 residues. CDR3 coding DNA: TGTGCCAGCAGCAAAGAAGCAACAGGGCCCTACAATGAGCAGTTCTTC. Its protein is CASSKEATGPYNEQFF.

The CDR3 here is CATSRGGQGAIYEQYF. The DNA for the CDR3 is TGTGCCACCAGCAGAGGGGGACAGGGGGCAATCTACGAGCAGTACTTC. The chain has TRBV15 and TRBJ2-7; 12 bases are shared with TRBD1. CDR3 size: 16 residues. The V gene's germline CDR1 is LNHNV and CDR2 YYDKDF (reference sequence). V gave up 1 base and J gave up 3 bases; unmatched junction bases: 4.

The chain joins TRBV20-1 to TRBJ2-5; D is possibly TRBD2 (6 bases). This CDR3 has 13 amino acids. CDR1 is DFQATT and CDR2 is SNEGSKA in the germline V gene (reference sequence). Trimming stripped 3 bases from V and 8 bases from J, with 16 bases between. The CDR3 spells CSASQLAPPTQYF. The CDR3 bases are TGCAGTGCTAGTCAGCTAGCGCCCCCAACCCAGTACTTC.

The chain links TRBV11-2 to TRBJ2-5; 10 bases align to TRBD1. Trimming removed 1 base from V and 4 bases from J; junction bases left unmatched: 6. This CDR3 is built from 16 residues. Per the germline V gene, CDR1 is SGHAT and CDR2 is FQNNGV. This CDR3 reads CASSLAGQGDGETQYF. For the CDR3, the DNA is TGTGCCAGCAGCTTAGCCGGACAGGGGGACGGAGAGACCCAGTACTTC.

The chain is built from TRBV18 and TRBJ1-1; D is uncertain. From germline, CDR1 is KGHSH and CDR2 LQKENI. The CDR3 runs 15 residues. Trimming stripped 3 bases from V and 6 bases from J, with 17 bases between. CDR3 sequence: CASSPPPLSNAEAFF. The CDR3 coding sequence is TGTGCCAGCTCACCCCCCCCATTGAGTAACGCTGAAGCTTTCTTT.

This clone was detected once. V and J are TRBV5-1 and TRBJ2-5, with D maybe TRBD1 (5 bases). CDR1 and CDR2 (germline): SGHRS, YFSETQ. Trimming pared 4 bases from V and 5 bases from J, leaving 18 bases between. The CDR3 has 15 residues. CDR3 protein: CASSGSPGAAETQYF. The CDR3 region has the DNA TGCGCCAGCAGCGGCTCTCCTGGGGCCGCGGAGACCCAGTACTTC.

This clone has a handful of counts. This chain links TRBV2 with TRBJ2-1; 11 nucleotides line up with TRBD1. J was trimmed by 2 bases and V by 6 bases; bases with no gene match: 6. Looked up from germline, CDR1 is SNHLY and CDR2 is FYNNEI. The CDR3 length is 16 residues. The CDR3 sequence is CASRRTGGATYNEQFF. The CDR3 coding sequence is TGTGCCAGCAGGCGGACAGGGGGCGCGACCTACAATGAGCAGTTCTTC.

This sequence joins TRBV5-6 and TRBJ1-6; TRBD1 might be the D (6 bases). Trimming left V 0 bases short and J 10 bases short, with 11 bases between. This CDR3 has 14 amino acids. From germline, CDR1 is SGHDT and CDR2 YYEEEE. This chain's CDR3 is CASSLAHQGSPLHF. The CDR3 bases are TGTGCCAGCAGCTTGGCTCATCAGGGGTCACCCCTCCACTTT.

The chain carries TRBV7-3 and TRBJ1-1; 10 bases agree with TRBD1. V shed 3 bases, J shed 3 bases, and the junction held 7 bases outside the gene matches. The CDR3 is 16 amino acids. Germline V gives CDR1 SGHTA, CDR2 FQGTGA. The DNA for the CDR3 is TGTGCCAGCAGCTTGACAGGGGGCGCGATGGACACTGAAGCTTTCTTT. It yields the protein CASSLTGGAMDTEAFF.